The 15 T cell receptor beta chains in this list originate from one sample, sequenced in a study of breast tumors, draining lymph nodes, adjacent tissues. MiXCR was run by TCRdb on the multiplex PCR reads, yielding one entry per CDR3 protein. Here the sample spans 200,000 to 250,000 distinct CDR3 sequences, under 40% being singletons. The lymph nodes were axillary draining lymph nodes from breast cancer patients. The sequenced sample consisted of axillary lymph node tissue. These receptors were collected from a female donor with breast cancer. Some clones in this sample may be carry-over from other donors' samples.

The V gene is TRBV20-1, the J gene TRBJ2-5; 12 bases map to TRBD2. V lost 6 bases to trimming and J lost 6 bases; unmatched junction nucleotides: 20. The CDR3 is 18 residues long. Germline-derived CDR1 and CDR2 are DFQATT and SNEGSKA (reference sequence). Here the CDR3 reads CSADGQALASGGAKTQYF. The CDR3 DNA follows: TGCAGTGCGGATGGACAGGCGTTGGCTAGCGGGGGGGCGAAGACCCAGTACTTC.

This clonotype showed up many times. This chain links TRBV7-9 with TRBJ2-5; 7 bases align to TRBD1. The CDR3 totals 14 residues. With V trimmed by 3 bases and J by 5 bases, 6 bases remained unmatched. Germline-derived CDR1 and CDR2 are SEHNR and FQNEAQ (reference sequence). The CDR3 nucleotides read TGTGCCAGCAGCTTTAACAGGGGAAAGGAGACCCAGTACTTC. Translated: CASSFNRGKETQYF.

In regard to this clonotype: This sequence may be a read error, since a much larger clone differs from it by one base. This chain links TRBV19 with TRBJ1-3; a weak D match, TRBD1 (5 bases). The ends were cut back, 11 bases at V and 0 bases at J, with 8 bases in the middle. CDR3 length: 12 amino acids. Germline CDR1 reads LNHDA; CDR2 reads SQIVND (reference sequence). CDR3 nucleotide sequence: TGTGCCGGGGCAGGCTCTGGAAACACCATATATTTT. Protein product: CAGAGSGNTIYF. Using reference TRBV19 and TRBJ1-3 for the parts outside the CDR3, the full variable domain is DGGITQSPKYLFRKEGQNVTLSCEQNLNHDAMYWYRQDPGQGLRLIYYSQIVNDFQKGDIAEGYSVSREKKESFPLTVTSAQKNPTAFYLCAGAGSGNTIYFGEGSWLTVV.

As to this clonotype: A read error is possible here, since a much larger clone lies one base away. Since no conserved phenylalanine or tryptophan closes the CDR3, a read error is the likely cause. The CDR3 loop reads CASSETTYNEQFS. The DNA for the CDR3 is TGTGCCAGCAGCGAGACTACTTACAATGAGCAGTTCTCC. The rearrangement links TRBV9 to TRBJ2-1; maybe TRBD2 (5 bases). The CDR3 totals 13 residues. The V and J ends lost 3 bases and 4 bases respectively, with 8 bases between them. Germline-derived CDR1 and CDR2 are SGDLS and YYNGEE.

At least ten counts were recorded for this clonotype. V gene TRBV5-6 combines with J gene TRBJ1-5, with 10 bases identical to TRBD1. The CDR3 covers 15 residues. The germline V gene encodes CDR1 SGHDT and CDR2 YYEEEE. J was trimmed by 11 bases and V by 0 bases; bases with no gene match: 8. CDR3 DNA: TGTGCCAGCAGCTTGGCCCGGGACAGGGGCTTTGCCCAGCATTTT. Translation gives CASSLARDRGFAQHF.

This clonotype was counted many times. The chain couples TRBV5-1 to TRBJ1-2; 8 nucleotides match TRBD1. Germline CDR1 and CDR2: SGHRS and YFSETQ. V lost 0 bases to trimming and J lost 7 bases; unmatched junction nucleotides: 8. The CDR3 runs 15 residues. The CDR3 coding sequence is TGCGCCAGCAGCTTGGCCGGCAGGGGGCTGTCTGGCTACACCTTC. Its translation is CASSLAGRGLSGYTF. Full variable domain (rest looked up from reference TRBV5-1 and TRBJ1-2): KAGVTQTPRYLIKTRGQQVTLSCSPISGHRSVSWYQQTPGQGLQFLFEYFSETQRNKGNFPGRFSGRQFSNSRSEMNVSTLELGDSALYLCASSLAGRGLSGYTFGSGTRLTVV.

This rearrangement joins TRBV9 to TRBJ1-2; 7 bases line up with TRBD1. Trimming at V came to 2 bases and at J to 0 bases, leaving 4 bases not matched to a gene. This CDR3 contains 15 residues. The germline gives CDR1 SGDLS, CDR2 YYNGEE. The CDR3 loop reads CASSVGTASNYGYTF. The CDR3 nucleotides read TGTGCCAGCAGCGTTGGGACAGCGTCTAACTATGGCTACACCTTC.

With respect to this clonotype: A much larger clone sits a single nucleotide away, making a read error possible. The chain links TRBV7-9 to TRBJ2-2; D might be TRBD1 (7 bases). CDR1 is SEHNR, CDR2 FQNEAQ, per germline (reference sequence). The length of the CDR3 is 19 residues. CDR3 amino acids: CAILPWDSGSLGNSGELFF. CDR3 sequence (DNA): TGCGCCATCCTACCCTGGGACAGCGGGTCCTTAGGGAACTCCGGGGAGCTGTTTTTT.

The CDR3 reads CATSDSTRDDSNQPQHF. CDR3 nucleotide sequence: TGTGCCACCAGTGACTCGACCCGGGACGACAGCAATCAGCCCCAGCATTTT. The chain carries TRBV24-1 and TRBJ1-5, with a tentative D call TRBD1 (5 bases). CDR3 length equals 17 residues. V dropped 4 bases and J dropped 1 base, with 16 bases sitting between them. The germline CDR1 and CDR2 sequences are KGHDR and SFDVKD.

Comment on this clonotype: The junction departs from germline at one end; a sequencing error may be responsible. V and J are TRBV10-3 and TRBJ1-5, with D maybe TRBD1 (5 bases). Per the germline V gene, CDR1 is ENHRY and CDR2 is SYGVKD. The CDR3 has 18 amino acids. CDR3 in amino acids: CASSYSPLGTRSNQPQHF. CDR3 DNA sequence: TGTGCCAGCAGTTACTCGCCCCTTGGGACCCGGAGCAATCAGCCCCAGCATTTT.

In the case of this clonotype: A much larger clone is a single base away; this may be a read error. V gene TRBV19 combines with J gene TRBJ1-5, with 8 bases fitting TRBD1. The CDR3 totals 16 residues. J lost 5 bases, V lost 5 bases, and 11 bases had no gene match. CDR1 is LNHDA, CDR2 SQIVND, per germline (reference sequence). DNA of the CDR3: TGTGCCAGTAGTCCAAGACAGGGGCAAGACGATCAGCCCCAGCATTTT. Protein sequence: CASSPRQGQDDQPQHF.

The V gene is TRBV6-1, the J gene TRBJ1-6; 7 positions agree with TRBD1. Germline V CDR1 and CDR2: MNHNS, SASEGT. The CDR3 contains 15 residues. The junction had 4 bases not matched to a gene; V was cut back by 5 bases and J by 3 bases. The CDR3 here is CASSFNRGYNSPLHF. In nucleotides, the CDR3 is TGTGCCAGCAGTTTTAACAGGGGCTATAATTCACCCCTCCACTTT.

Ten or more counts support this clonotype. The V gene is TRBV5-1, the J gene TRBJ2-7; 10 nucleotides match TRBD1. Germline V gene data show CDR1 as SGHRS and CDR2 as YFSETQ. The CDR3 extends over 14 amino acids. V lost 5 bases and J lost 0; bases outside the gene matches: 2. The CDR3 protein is CASRDRGNSYEQYF. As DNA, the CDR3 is TGCGCCAGCAGGGACAGGGGGAACTCCTACGAGCAGTACTTC.

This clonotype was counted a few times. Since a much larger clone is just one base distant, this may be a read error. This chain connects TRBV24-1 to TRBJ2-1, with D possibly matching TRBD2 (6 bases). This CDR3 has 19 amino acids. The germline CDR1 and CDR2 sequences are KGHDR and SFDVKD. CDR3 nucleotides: TGTGCCACCAGTTCTATATCCCAAACCCGGGGGAGCTCCTACAATGAGCAGCTCTTC. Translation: CATSSISQTRGSSYNEQLF.

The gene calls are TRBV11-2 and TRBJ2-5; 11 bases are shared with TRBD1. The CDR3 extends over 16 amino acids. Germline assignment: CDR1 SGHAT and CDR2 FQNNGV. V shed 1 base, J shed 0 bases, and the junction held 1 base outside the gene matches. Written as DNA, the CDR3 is TGTGCCAGCAGCTTAGGGACAGGGGGCAACCAAGAGACCCAGTACTTC. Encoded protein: CASSLGTGGNQETQYF.